This T cell receptor (beta chain) was identified during a study of neurological immune-mediated disorders. The sample holds many counts of this clonotype. Its specificity is not known. General observations from the study: The greatest degree of TCR clonal expansion was observed in HTLV-1-associated myelopathy, with the lowest in multiple sclerosis, below that of healthy controls.

TCRdb redid the calling of the 5' RACE reads with MiXCR, one entry per CDR3 protein. The sample contains fewer than 90,000 distinct CDR3 sequences, around a tenth of which appear only once. Sequenced sample: PBMCs. This receptor was obtained from a man aged 35-49 years in good health.

Here the CDR3 DNA reads TGTGCCAGCAGTCAAGGCGCAGAGCGGGGGGGGTTCACAGATACGCAGTATTTT. As protein: CASSQGAERGGFTDTQYF. The genes are TRBV7-3 and TRBJ2-3; 10 nucleotides line up with TRBD2. In germline, CDR1 is SGHTA, CDR2 FQGTGA. The CDR3 consists of 18 residues. V shed 6 bases, J shed 2 bases, and the junction held 14 bases outside the gene matches.